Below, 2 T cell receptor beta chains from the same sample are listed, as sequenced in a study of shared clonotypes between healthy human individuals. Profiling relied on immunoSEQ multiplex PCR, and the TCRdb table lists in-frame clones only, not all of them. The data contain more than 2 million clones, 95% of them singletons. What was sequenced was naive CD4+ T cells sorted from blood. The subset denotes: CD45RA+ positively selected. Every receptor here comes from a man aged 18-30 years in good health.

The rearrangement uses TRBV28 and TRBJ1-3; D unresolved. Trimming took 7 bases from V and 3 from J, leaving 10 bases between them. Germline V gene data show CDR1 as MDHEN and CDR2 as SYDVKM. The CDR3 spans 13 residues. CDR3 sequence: CASTRGLGNTIYF. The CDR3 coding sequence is TGTGCCAGCACCCGCGGTCTTGGAAACACCATATATTTT.

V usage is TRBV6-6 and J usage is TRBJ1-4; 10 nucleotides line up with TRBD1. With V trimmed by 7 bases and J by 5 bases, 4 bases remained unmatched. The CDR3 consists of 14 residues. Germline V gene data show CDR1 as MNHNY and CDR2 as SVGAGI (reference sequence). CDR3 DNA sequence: TGTGCCAGCATCTCGGACAGGGGGAATGAAAAACTGTTTTTT. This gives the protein CASISDRGNEKLFF.